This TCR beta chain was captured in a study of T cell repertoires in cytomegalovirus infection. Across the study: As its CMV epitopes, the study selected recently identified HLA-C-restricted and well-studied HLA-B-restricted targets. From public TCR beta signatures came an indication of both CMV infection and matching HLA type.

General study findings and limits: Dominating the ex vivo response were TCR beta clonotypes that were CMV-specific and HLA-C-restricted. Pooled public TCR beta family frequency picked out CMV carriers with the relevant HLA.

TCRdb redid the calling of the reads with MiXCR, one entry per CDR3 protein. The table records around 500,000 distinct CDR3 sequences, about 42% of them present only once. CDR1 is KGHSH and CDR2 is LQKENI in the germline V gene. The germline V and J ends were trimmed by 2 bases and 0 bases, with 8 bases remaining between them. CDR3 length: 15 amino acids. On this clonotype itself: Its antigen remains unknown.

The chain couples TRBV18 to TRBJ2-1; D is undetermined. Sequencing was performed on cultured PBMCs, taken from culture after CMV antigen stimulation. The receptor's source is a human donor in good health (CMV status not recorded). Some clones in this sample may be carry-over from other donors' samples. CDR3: CASSPAGYSYNEQFF. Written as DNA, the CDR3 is TGTGCCAGCTCACCAGCCGGCTACTCCTACAATGAGCAGTTCTTC. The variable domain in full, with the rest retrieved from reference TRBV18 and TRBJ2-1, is NAGVMQNPRHLVRRRGQEARLRCSPMKGHSHVYWYRQLPEEGLKFMVYLQKENIIDESGMPKERFSAEFPKEGPSILRIQQVVRGDSAAYFCASSPAGYSYNEQFFGPGTRLTVL.